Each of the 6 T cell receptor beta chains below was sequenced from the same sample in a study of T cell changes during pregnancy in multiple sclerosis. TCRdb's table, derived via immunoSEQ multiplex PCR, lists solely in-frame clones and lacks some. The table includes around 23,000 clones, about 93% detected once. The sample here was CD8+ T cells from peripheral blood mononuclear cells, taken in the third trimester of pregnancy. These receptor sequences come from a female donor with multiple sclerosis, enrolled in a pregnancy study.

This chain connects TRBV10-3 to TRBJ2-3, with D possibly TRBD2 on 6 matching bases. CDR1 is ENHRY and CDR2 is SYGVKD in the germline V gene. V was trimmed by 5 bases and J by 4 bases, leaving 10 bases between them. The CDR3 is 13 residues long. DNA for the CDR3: TGTGCCATCAGTTCCTGGGACTCAGATACGCAGTATTTT. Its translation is CAISSWDSDTQYF.

The CDR3 here is CASRGPGGDSQPQHF. CDR3 DNA sequence: TGTGCCAGTAGGGGCCCCGGGGGGGATTCTCAGCCCCAGCATTTT. The chain recombines TRBV19 with TRBJ1-5; perhaps TRBD1 as D (5 bases). Germline lookup yields CDR1 LNHDA and CDR2 SQIVND (reference sequence). This CDR3 contains 15 residues. With 6 bases removed from V and 6 bases from J, the gap between germline ends came to 18 bases.

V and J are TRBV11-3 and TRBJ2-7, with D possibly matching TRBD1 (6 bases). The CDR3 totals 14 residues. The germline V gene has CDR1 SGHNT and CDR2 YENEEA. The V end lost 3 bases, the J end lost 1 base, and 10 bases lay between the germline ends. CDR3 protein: CASSFRGLSYEQYF. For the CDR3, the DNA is TGTGCCAGCAGCTTCAGGGGTTTGTCCTACGAGCAGTACTTC. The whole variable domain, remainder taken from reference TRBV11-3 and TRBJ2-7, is EAGVVQSPRYKIIEKKQPVAFWCNPISGHNTLYWYLQNLGQGPELLIRYENEEAVDDSQLPKDRFSAERLKGVDSTLKIQPAELGDSAVYLCASSFRGLSYEQYFGPGTRLTVT.

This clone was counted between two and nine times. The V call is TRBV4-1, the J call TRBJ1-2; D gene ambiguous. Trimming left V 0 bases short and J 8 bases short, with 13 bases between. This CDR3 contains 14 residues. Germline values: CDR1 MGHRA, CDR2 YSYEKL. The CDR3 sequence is CASSQDLGTGGYTF. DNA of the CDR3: TGCGCCAGCAGCCAAGATCTCGGCACGGGGGGCTACACCTTC.

CDR3 region: CASSLDRGQGAIGELFF. The CDR3 bases are TGTGCCAGCAGCTTAGATCGTGGACAGGGGGCGATCGGGGAGCTGTTTTTT. The chain employs TRBV11-2 and TRBJ2-2, with 11 bases fitting TRBD1. V was clipped by 0 bases and J by 7 bases; unmatched bases: 7. The germline CDR1 and CDR2 sequences are SGHAT and FQNNGV. The CDR3 runs to 17 residues.

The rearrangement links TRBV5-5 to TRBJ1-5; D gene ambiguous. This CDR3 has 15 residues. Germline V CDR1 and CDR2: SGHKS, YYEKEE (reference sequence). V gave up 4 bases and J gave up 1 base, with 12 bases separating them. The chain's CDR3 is CASSPRVASNQPQHF. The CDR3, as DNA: TGTGCCAGCAGCCCGAGGGTTGCAAGCAATCAGCCCCAGCATTTT.